A selection of T cell receptor beta chains follows, all from one sample in a study of blood T cell repertoires in COVID-19. Profiled with immunoSEQ multiplex PCR; TCRdb holds only in-frame clones, not every one. The sample lists 200,000 or so clones, about 90% occurring once. Sequenced input: peripheral blood. The receptor set was obtained from a man between 60 and 75 years old with COVID-19, enrolled during active disease. Both conserved end residues are part of each CDR3. Each record gives: CDR3 length, J gene, clone size, V gene, D gene, CDR3 protein, CDR3 DNA. A D gene is named only where the DNA matches it firmly. Rows may omit the clone size; those that give it use once, few, many or a size class.

CDR3 length: 19
J gene: TRBJ1-4
clone size: NA
V gene: TRBV19
D gene: NA
CDR3 protein: CASNSHAFPGHVTNEKLFF
CDR3 DNA: TGTGCCAGTAATTCCCACGCATTCCCGGGACACGTAACTAATGAAAAACTGTTTTTT

CDR3 length: 13
J gene: TRBJ2-2
clone size: NA
V gene: TRBV5-5
D gene: NA
CDR3 protein: CATHGANTGELFF
CDR3 DNA: TGTGCCACCCACGGGGCGAACACCGGGGAGCTGTTTTTT

CDR3 length: 14
J gene: TRBJ1-1
clone size: few
V gene: TRBV27
D gene: NA
CDR3 protein: CASSLAGVGAEAFF
CDR3 DNA: TGTGCCAGCAGTTTAGCGGGGGTGGGAGCTGAAGCTTTCTTT

CDR3 length: 13
J gene: TRBJ2-7
clone size: NA
V gene: TRBV10-1
D gene: TRBD1
CDR3 protein: CASKQGDSREQYF
CDR3 DNA: TGCGCCAGCAAGCAGGGGGATTCGCGGGAGCAGTACTTC

CDR3 length: 16
J gene: TRBJ1-2
clone size: once
V gene: TRBV18
D gene: NA
CDR3 protein: CASSPFPDRTDYGYTF
CDR3 DNA: TGTGCCAGCTCACCATTCCCAGACAGGACTGACTATGGCTACACCTTC

CDR3 length: 13
J gene: TRBJ2-3
clone size: once
V gene: TRBV7-9
D gene: NA
CDR3 protein: CASSPRGPDTQYF
CDR3 DNA: TGTGCCAGCAGCCCACGTGGGCCAGATACGCAGTATTTT

CDR3 length: 14
J gene: TRBJ2-1
clone size: NA
V gene: TRBV5-1
D gene: TRBD2
CDR3 protein: CASGGGTTYNEQFF
CDR3 DNA: TGCGCCAGCGGCGGGGGGACCACCTACAATGAGCAGTTCTTC

CDR3 length: 19
J gene: TRBJ1-3
clone size: NA
V gene: TRBV4-1
D gene: NA
CDR3 protein: CASSHKGGGNSLSGNTIYF
CDR3 DNA: TGCGCCAGCAGCCATAAAGGAGGAGGGAACAGCCTCTCTGGAAACACCATATATTTT

CDR3 length: 15
J gene: TRBJ2-7
clone size: NA
V gene: TRBV19
D gene: TRBD1
CDR3 protein: CASSTSGTEGYEQYF
CDR3 DNA: TGTGCCAGTAGTACCTCCGGGACAGAAGGCTACGAGCAGTACTTC

CDR3 length: 15
J gene: TRBJ1-1
clone size: NA
V gene: TRBV6-6
D gene: NA
CDR3 protein: CASSPRGVEDSEAFF
CDR3 DNA: TGTGCCAGCAGCCCGCGGGGAGTCGAGGACTCTGAAGCTTTCTTT

CDR3 length: 15
J gene: TRBJ1-5
clone size: NA
V gene: TRBV28
D gene: NA
CDR3 protein: CASSLGRGPAQPQHF
CDR3 DNA: TGTGCCAGCAGTTTAGGGCGGGGGCCGGCGCAGCCCCAGCATTTT

CDR3 length: 18
J gene: TRBJ2-1
clone size: NA
V gene: TRBV3-1/TRBV3-2
D gene: TRBD1
CDR3 protein: CASSPTGGKLFVSDEQFF
CDR3 DNA: TGTGCCAGCAGCCCGACAGGGGGTAAATTGTTTGTTAGCGATGAGCAGTTCTTC

CDR3 length: 16
J gene: TRBJ2-3
clone size: NA
V gene: TRBV7-2
D gene: NA
CDR3 protein: CASSLEGLGSTDTQYF
CDR3 DNA: TGTGCCAGCAGCTTAGAGGGGCTAGGCAGCACAGATACGCAGTATTTT

CDR3 length: 15
J gene: TRBJ1-4
clone size: NA
V gene: TRBV2
D gene: NA
CDR3 protein: CASSPFVSTNEKLFF
CDR3 DNA: TGTGCCAGCAGCCCTTTCGTCTCAACTAATGAAAAACTGTTTTTT

CDR3 length: 16
J gene: TRBJ1-1
clone size: NA
V gene: TRBV7-8
D gene: NA
CDR3 protein: CASSPSGGAKSAEAFF
CDR3 DNA: TGTGCCAGCAGCCCATCTGGCGGAGCCAAGAGCGCTGAAGCTTTCTTT

CDR3 length: 14
J gene: TRBJ2-1
clone size: NA
V gene: TRBV2
D gene: NA
CDR3 protein: CASGQQGPYNEQFF
CDR3 DNA: TGTGCCAGCGGGCAGCAGGGGCCTTACAATGAGCAGTTCTTC

CDR3 length: 15
J gene: TRBJ1-4
clone size: NA
V gene: TRBV5-5
D gene: TRBD1
CDR3 protein: CASSLGLTGAEKLFF
CDR3 DNA: TGTGCCAGCAGCTTGGGACTAACAGGGGCCGAAAAACTGTTTTTT

CDR3 length: 13
J gene: TRBJ2-2
clone size: NA
V gene: TRBV23-1
D gene: NA
CDR3 protein: CASSLICTGELFF
CDR3 DNA: TGCGCCAGCAGCCTAATTTGTACCGGGGAGCTGTTTTTT

CDR3 length: 14
J gene: TRBJ1-1
clone size: NA
V gene: TRBV7-2
D gene: NA
CDR3 protein: CASSLTGINTEAFF
CDR3 DNA: TGTGCCAGCAGCTTAACAGGGATCAACACTGAAGCTTTCTTT

CDR3 length: 12
J gene: TRBJ1-2
clone size: NA
V gene: TRBV3-1/TRBV3-2
D gene: NA
CDR3 protein: CASAGGPYGYTF
CDR3 DNA: TGTGCCAGCGCGGGGGGACCCTATGGCTACACCTTC

CDR3 length: 15
J gene: TRBJ2-2
clone size: NA
V gene: TRBV3-1/TRBV3-2
D gene: TRBD2
CDR3 protein: CASVGVAGASGELFF
CDR3 DNA: TGTGCCAGCGTTGGCGTCGCGGGAGCGAGCGGGGAGCTGTTTTTT

CDR3 length: 18
J gene: TRBJ2-4
clone size: NA
V gene: TRBV19
D gene: TRBD1
CDR3 protein: CASSMRDSPTLAKNIQYF
CDR3 DNA: TGTGCCAGTAGTATGAGGGACAGCCCTACACTAGCCAAAAACATTCAGTACTTC

CDR3 length: 15
J gene: TRBJ1-2
clone size: NA
V gene: TRBV19
D gene: NA
CDR3 protein: CASRGPGHSDYGYTF
CDR3 DNA: TGTGCCAGTAGGGGGCCGGGACACAGTGACTATGGCTACACCTTC

CDR3 length: 14
J gene: TRBJ1-4
clone size: NA
V gene: TRBV27
D gene: NA
CDR3 protein: CASSLNRDPEKLFF
CDR3 DNA: TGTGCCAGCAGTTTGAACAGGGACCCTGAAAAACTGTTTTTT